This TCR beta chain originates from a study of blood T cell repertoires in COVID-19. Overall study: Donors in the United States, Italy and Spain gave samples during acute or convalescent COVID-19. T cells, B-cell-depleted T cells, or PBMCs provided the cDNA or gDNA that served as material.

The CDR3 is 15 residues long. V lost 5 bases, J lost 3 bases, and 16 bases lay in between. CDR1 is MNHEY, CDR2 SVGAGI, per germline. Authors' analysis steps: For nucleated cells, counts were estimated from reference gene primer amplification. Data came from immunoSEQ multiplex PCR; TCRdb stores just in-frame clones and leaves some out. The D gene and trimming were derived from the DNA, and the V and J assignments and clone size from that table. The sample carries approximately 250,000 clones, around 86% recorded once. The V and J genes are TRBV6-5 and TRBJ1-2, with D maybe TRBD1 (6 bases). Material for sequencing was peripheral blood. This sequence was found in a man aged 35-49 years with active or convalescent COVID-19. CDR3 sequence: CASSLALQGYYGYTF. The CDR3 nucleotides read TGTGCCAGCAGTCTAGCATTACAGGGATACTATGGCTACACCTTC.